This T cell receptor beta chain was retrieved from a study of identical twins. V was trimmed by 7 bases and J by 4 bases, leaving 6 bases between them. Germline CDR1 and CDR2: MNHEY and SVGAGI. The length of the CDR3 is 11 residues. TCRdb re-analysed the 5' RACE reads in MiXCR, keeping a single row per CDR3 protein. The sample includes approximately 890,000 distinct CDR3 sequences, 9% to 15% of them seen just once. The table lists this clonotype with a few counts. These data were likewise used in another study, on yellow fever vaccine responses in identical twins.

This clonotype originated in a woman in her late teens or twenties in good health. This chain links TRBV6-5 with TRBJ2-3; the D is unclear. The specimen was PBMCs. CDR3 nucleotides: TGTGCCAGCACCGACGCAGATACGCAGTATTTT. It codes for CASTDADTQYF.